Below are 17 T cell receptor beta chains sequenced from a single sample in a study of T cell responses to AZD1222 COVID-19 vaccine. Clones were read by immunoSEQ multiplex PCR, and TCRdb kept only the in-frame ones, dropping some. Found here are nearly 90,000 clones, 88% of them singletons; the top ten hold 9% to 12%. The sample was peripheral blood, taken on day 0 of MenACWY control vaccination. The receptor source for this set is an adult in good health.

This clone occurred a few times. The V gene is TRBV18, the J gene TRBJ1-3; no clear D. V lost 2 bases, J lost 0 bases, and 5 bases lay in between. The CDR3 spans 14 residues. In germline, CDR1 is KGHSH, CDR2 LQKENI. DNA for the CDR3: TGTGCCAGCTCACCAAACAGCTCTGGAAACACCATATATTTT. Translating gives CASSPNSSGNTIYF.

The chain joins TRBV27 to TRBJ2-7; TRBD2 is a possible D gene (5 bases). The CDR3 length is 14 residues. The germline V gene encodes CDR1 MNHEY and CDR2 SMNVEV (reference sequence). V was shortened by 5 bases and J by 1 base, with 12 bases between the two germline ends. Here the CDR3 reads CASSPLSESYEQYF. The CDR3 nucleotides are TGTGCCAGCAGTCCCCTTAGCGAGTCCTACGAGCAGTACTTC.

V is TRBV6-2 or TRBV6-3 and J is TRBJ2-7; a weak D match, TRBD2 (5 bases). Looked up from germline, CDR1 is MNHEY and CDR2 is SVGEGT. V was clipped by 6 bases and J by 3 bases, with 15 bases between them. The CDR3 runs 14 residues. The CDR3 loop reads CASSSHLDYYEQYF. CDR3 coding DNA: TGTGCCAGCAGCTCCCACCTAGACTACTACGAGCAGTACTTC.

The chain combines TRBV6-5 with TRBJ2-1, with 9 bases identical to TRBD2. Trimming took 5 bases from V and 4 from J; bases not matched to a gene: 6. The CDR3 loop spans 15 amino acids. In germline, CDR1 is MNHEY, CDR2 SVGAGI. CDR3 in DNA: TGTGCCAGCAGTACGCGGGGGGGCCGGTACAATGAGCAGTTCTTC. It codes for CASSTRGGRYNEQFF.

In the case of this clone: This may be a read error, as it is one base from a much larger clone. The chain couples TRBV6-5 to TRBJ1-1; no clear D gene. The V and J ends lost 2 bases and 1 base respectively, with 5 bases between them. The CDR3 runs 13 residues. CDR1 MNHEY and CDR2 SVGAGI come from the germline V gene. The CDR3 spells CASSYTENTEAFF. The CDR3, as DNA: TGTGCCAGCAGTTACACGGAGAACACTGAAGCTTTCTTT.

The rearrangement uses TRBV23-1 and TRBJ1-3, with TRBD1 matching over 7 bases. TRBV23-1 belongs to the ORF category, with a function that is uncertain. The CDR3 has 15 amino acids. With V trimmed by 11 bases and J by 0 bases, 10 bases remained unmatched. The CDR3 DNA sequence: TGCGCCGGACGGACAGGCAATTTCTCTGGAAACACCATATATTTT. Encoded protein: CAGRTGNFSGNTIYF.

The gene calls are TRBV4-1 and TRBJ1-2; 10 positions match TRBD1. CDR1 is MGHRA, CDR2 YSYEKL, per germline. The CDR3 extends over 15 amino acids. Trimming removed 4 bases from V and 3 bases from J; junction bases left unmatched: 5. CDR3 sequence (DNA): TGCGCCAGCAGCCCCGACAGGGGGCGTCACTATGGCTACACCTTC. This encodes CASSPDRGRHYGYTF.

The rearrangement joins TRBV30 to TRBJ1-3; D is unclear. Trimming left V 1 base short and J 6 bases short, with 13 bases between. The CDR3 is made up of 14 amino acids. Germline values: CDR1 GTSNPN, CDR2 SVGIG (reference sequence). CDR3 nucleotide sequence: TGTGCCTGGAGTGCGAGGTCCGTAACAAACACCATATATTTT. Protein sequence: CAWSARSVTNTIYF.

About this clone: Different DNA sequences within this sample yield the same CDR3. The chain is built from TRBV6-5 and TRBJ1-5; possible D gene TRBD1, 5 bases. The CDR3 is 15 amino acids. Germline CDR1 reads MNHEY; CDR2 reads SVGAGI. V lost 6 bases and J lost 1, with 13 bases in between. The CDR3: CASRPPGSSNQPQHF. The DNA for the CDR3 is TGTGCCAGCAGGCCCCCAGGGAGCAGCAATCAGCCCCAGCATTTT.

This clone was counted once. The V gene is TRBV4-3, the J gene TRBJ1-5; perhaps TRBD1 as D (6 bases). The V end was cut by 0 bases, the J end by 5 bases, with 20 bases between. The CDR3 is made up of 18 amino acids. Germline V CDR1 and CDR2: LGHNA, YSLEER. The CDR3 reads CASSQDLAGAALYQPQHF. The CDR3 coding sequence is TGCGCCAGCAGCCAAGATTTGGCAGGGGCCGCTCTTTATCAGCCCCAGCATTTT.

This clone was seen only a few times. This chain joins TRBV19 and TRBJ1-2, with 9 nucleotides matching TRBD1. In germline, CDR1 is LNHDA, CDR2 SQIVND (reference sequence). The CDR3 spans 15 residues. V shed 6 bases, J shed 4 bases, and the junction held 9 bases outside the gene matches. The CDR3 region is CASRAGQGPLYGYTF. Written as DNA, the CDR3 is TGTGCCAGTAGAGCGGGACAGGGACCCCTCTATGGCTACACCTTC.

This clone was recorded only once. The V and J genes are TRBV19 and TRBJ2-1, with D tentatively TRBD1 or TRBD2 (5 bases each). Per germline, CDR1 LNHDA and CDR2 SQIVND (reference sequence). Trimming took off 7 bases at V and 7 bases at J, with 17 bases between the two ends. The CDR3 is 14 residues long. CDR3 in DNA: TGTGCCAGTACCCAGAGGGGCTGGAAAAATGAGCAGTTCTTC. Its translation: CASTQRGWKNEQFF. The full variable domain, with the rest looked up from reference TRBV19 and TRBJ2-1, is DGGITQSPKYLFRKEGQNVTLSCEQNLNHDAMYWYRQDPGQGLRLIYYSQIVNDFQKGDIAEGYSVSREKKESFPLTVTSAQKNPTAFYLCASTQRGWKNEQFFGPGTRLTVL.

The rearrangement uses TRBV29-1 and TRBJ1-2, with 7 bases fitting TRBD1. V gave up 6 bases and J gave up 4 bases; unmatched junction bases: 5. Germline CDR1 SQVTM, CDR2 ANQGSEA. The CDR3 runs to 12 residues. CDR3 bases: TGCAGCGTCGACAGGGTTGCCTATGGCTACACCTTC. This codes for CSVDRVAYGYTF.

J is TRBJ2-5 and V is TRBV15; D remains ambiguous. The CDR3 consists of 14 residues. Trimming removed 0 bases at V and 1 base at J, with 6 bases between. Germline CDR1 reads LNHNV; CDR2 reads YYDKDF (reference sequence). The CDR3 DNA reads TGTGCCACCAGCAGAGATTTCACCCAAGAGACCCAGTACTTC. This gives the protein CATSRDFTQETQYF. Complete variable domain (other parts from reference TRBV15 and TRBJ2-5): DAMVIQNPRYQVTQFGKPVTLSCSQTLNHNVMYWYQQKSSQAPKLLFHYYDKDFNNEADTPDNFQSRRPNTSFCFLDIRSPGLGDTAMYLCATSRDFTQETQYFGPGTRLLVL.

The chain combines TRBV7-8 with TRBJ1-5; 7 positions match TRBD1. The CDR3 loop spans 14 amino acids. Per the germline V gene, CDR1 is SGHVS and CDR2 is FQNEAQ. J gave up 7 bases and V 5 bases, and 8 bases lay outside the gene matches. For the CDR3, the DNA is TGTGCCAGCAGCGCGGCCAGGGGGAACCAGCCCCAGCATTTT. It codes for CASSAARGNQPQHF.

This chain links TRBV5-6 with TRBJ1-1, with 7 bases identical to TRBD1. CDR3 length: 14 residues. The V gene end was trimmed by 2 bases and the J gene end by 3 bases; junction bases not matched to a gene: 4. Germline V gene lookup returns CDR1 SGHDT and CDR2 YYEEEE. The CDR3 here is CASSFNRGDTEAFF. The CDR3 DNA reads TGTGCCAGCAGCTTTAACAGGGGAGACACTGAAGCTTTCTTT.

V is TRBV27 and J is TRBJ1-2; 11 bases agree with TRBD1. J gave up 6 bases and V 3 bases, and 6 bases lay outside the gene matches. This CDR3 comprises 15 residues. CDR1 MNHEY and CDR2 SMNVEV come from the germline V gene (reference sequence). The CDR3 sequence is CASSFGTGGRDGYTF. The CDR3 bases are TGTGCCAGCAGTTTCGGGACAGGGGGAAGGGATGGCTACACCTTC.